Below, 27 T cell receptor beta chains from the same sample are listed, as sequenced in a study of a mutant IDH1 vaccine in newly diagnosed glioma. Their antigen targets remain unknown. Assay: immunoSEQ multiplex PCR; the TCRdb copy retains only in-frame clones and omits some. Among about 94,000 clones listed, roughly 90% were seen once. Time point meaning: week 47, end of study. A 20-mer mutant IDH1 peptide at 300 ug was injected subcutaneously with topical imiquimod. The sequences come from PBMCs, collected from a glioma patient whose treatment included an IDH1 peptide vaccine. Receptors were obtained from a woman in her forties or fifties with glioma.

The CDR3 region has the DNA TGTGCCAGCAGTCCCAACCTAGGCTCTGGGGCCAACGTCCTGACTTTC. This translates into CASSPNLGSGANVLTF. The chain has TRBV2 and TRBJ2-6; no clear D. V lost 5 bases to trimming and J lost 0 bases, with 11 bases between them. CDR3 size: 16 residues. Germline loops: CDR1 SNHLY, CDR2 FYNNEI.

This chain uses TRBV6-5 with TRBJ2-7, with 7 bases fitting TRBD2. Per germline, CDR1 MNHEY and CDR2 SVGAGI. The CDR3 covers 13 residues. With 4 bases clipped from V and 2 bases from J, the junction kept 2 bases outside the gene matches. Here the CDR3 DNA reads TGTGCCAGCAGTTTTGGACTAGCCTACGAGCAGTACTTC. It codes for CASSFGLAYEQYF.

The chain couples TRBV5-6 to TRBJ1-1, with D unclear. The germline V gene encodes CDR1 SGHDT and CDR2 YYEEEE. This CDR3 region has 16 residues. V lost 4 bases and J 6 bases, leaving 22 bases between the germline ends. The CDR3 bases are TGTGCCAGCAGCGCGGGGTGGGTACAGTCGAGCGCTGAAGCTTTCTTT. Residues: CASSAGWVQSSAEAFF.

J is TRBJ1-3 and V is TRBV28; perhaps TRBD1 as D (5 bases). CDR1 and CDR2 from the germline V gene are MDHEN and SYDVKM. V was cut by 6 bases and J by 2 bases, with 17 bases left in between. CDR3 length: 16 amino acids. In DNA, the CDR3 is TGTGCCAGCAGGCCGAGGGGTTTCAGGACTGGAAACACCATATATTTT. The encoded protein is CASRPRGFRTGNTIYF.

The rearrangement joins TRBV29-1 to TRBJ1-4, with TRBD1 identical over 7 bases. From germline, CDR1 is SQVTM and CDR2 ANQGSEA. The CDR3 spans 13 residues. V lost 4 bases to trimming and J lost 7 bases; unmatched junction nucleotides: 6. For the CDR3, the DNA is TGCAGCGTTGGTCGACAGGGCGGTGAAAAACTGTTTTTT. Its protein is CSVGRQGGEKLFF. Filled out from reference TRBV29-1 and TRBJ1-4, the complete variable domain reads SAVISQKPSRDICQRGTSLTIQCQVDSQVTMMFWYRQQPGQSLTLIATANQGSEATYESGFVIDKFPISRPNLTFSTLTVSNMSPEDSSIYLCSVGRQGGEKLFFGSGTQLSVL.

V is TRBV27 and J is TRBJ2-3; 8 bases are a match to TRBD2. Per germline, CDR1 MNHEY and CDR2 SMNVEV (reference sequence). With V trimmed by 5 bases and J by 0 bases, 7 bases remained unmatched. This CDR3 contains 16 residues. CDR3: CASSRGSGSSTDTQYF. CDR3 nucleotides: TGTGCCAGCAGTAGGGGGAGCGGGAGTAGCACAGATACGCAGTATTTT.

This chain uses TRBV4-2 with TRBJ1-3; TRBD1 agrees at 9 bases. The V segment lost 3 bases and the J segment 2 bases; nucleotides outside the gene matches: 8. The germline CDR1 and CDR2 sequences are LGHNA and YNFKEQ. This CDR3 is 17 amino acids long. The chain's CDR3 is CASSQRLRTGAGNTIYF. The CDR3 bases are TGTGCCAGCAGCCAGAGGCTGCGGACAGGGGCTGGAAACACCATATATTTT.

This chain uses TRBV23-1 with TRBJ2-5; 10 bases are shared with TRBD1. TRBV23-1 is an open reading frame, and its role is uncertain. The ends lost 4 bases at V and 4 bases at J; junction bases unmatched: 27. The CDR3 sequence is 22 residues long. Here the CDR3 reads CASSLGTGDVSSLGGFGETQYF. In DNA form, the CDR3 reads TGCGCCAGCAGTCTCGGGACAGGGGACGTTTCCTCGCTCGGGGGGTTCGGAGAGACCCAGTACTTC.

V is TRBV19 and J is TRBJ1-1; 9 bases match TRBD1. This CDR3 is 14 amino acids long. V lost 3 bases and J lost 1; bases outside the gene matches: 0. In germline, CDR1 is LNHDA, CDR2 SQIVND (reference sequence). CDR3 region: CASSMDRGNTEAFF. In nucleotides, the CDR3 is TGTGCCAGTAGTATGGACAGGGGGAACACTGAAGCTTTCTTT.

The chain uses TRBV6-1 and TRBJ2-7, with no clear D. V was pared by 6 bases and J by 3 bases, with 9 bases between. This CDR3 has 12 amino acids. Germline CDR1 reads MNHNS; CDR2 reads SASEGT. CDR3 coding DNA: TGTGCCAGCAGGACACAAATCTACGAGCAGTACTTC. The encoded protein is CASRTQIYEQYF.

The chain recombines TRBV6-6 with TRBJ2-7, with 7 bases fitting TRBD1. CDR1 and CDR2 from the germline V gene are MNHNY and SVGAGI (reference sequence). V was pared by 0 bases and J by 3 bases, with 8 bases of the junction left unmatched. The CDR3 sequence is 16 residues long. The CDR3 here is CASSYSSNRGRYEQYF. CDR3 nucleotide sequence: TGTGCCAGCAGTTACTCGAGTAACAGGGGCCGCTACGAGCAGTACTTC.

This clone showed up just once. The chain combines TRBV18 with TRBJ1-1; D remains unclear. Looked up from germline, CDR1 is KGHSH and CDR2 is LQKENI. The CDR3 contains 13 residues. Trimming took 3 bases from V and 1 from J, leaving 6 bases between them. Here the CDR3 reads CASSPQANTEAFF. Written as DNA, the CDR3 is TGTGCCAGCTCACCTCAGGCGAACACTGAAGCTTTCTTT.

The chain joins TRBV10-3 to TRBJ1-5; D might be TRBD1 (5 bases). V lost 2 bases, J lost 6 bases, and 5 bases lay in between. The CDR3 runs to 12 residues. Germline V gene sequence: CDR1 ENHRY, CDR2 SYGVKD. In nucleotides, the CDR3 is TGTGCCATCAGTGAGCAGGGTCAGCCCCAGCATTTT. As protein: CAISEQGQPQHF.

The J gene is TRBJ1-2, the V gene TRBV28; D might be TRBD1 (6 bases). The CDR3 consists of 17 residues. V lost 3 bases and J 4 bases, leaving 21 bases between the germline ends. From germline, CDR1 is MDHEN and CDR2 SYDVKM. In DNA, the CDR3 is TGTGCCAGCAGTTTCAGTAGGGGGGGCGCGGACCCCTATGGCTACACCTTC. This translates into CASSFSRGGADPYGYTF.

This clone was seen a single time. Here the CDR3 DNA reads TGTGCCAGCAGTTTAATGGGCGGGAGTAAAAATGAGCAGTTCTTC. Protein product: CASSLMGGSKNEQFF. The rearrangement uses TRBV27 and TRBJ2-1, with 7 bases fitting TRBD2. This CDR3 is built from 15 residues. The germline V gene encodes CDR1 MNHEY and CDR2 SMNVEV (reference sequence). Trimming at V came to 2 bases and at J to 7 bases, leaving 8 bases not matched to a gene.

The CDR3 sequence: CASSLTHSGANEQFF. The CDR3 DNA reads as TGTGCCAGCAGCTTAACTCATAGCGGGGCGAATGAGCAGTTCTTC. This chain uses TRBV7-9 with TRBJ2-1, with 8 positions matching TRBD2. V trimming: 2 bases; J trimming: 7 bases; junction bases outside the gene matches: 7. The CDR3 runs 15 residues. Germline values: CDR1 SEHNR, CDR2 FQNEAQ (reference sequence).

In the case of this clone: An end of the junction differs from the germline gene, which may be a read error. The chain joins TRBV19 to TRBJ2-3, with TRBD2 matching 8 bases. The CDR3 runs 14 residues. CDR1 and CDR2 from the germline V gene are LNHDA and SQIVND (reference sequence). The CDR3 here is CASRIAGYTDTQYF. CDR3 bases: TGTGCCAGTAGGATAGCGGGGTACACAGATACGCAGTATTTT.

The rearrangement links TRBV5-6 to TRBJ2-1; no clear D gene. Germline V gives CDR1 SGHDT, CDR2 YYEEEE. V lost 4 bases to trimming and J lost 8 bases, with 19 bases between them. The CDR3 contains 15 residues. The CDR3 DNA follows: TGTGCCAGCAGCCAGATTGGGTTAGGTCGCGATGAGCAGTTCTTC. It translates to CASSQIGLGRDEQFF. The whole variable domain, filled in from reference TRBV5-6 and TRBJ2-1, reads DAGVTQSPTHLIKTRGQQVTLRCSPKSGHDTVSWYQQALGQGPQFIFQYYEEEERQRGNFPDRFSGHQFPNYSSELNVNALLLGDSALYLCASSQIGLGRDEQFFGPGTRLTVL.

V is TRBV9 and J is TRBJ1-3; possibly TRBD1 for D (5 bases). Germline V gives CDR1 SGDLS, CDR2 YYNGEE. V lost 0 bases and J 4 bases, leaving 11 bases between the germline ends. The CDR3 sequence is 15 residues long. CDR3 bases: TGTGCCAGCAGCGTAGGGGCCCAGGGCGGAAACACCATATATTTT. The encoded protein is CASSVGAQGGNTIYF.

The gene calls are TRBV2 and TRBJ1-2; no firm D call. This CDR3 spans 12 amino acids. Germline V gives CDR1 SNHLY, CDR2 FYNNEI. Trimming took off 11 bases at V and 5 bases at J, with 15 bases between the two ends. In nucleotides, the CDR3 is TGTGCCGCCCAAGATAGTGCATATGGCTACACCTTC. Amino acid sequence: CAAQDSAYGYTF.

This chain links TRBV19 with TRBJ2-1; D gene uncertain. Germline loops: CDR1 LNHDA, CDR2 SQIVND (reference sequence). This CDR3 is built from 16 residues. With 4 bases removed from V and 0 bases from J, the gap between germline ends came to 13 bases. The CDR3 loop is CASSKDGISSYNEQFF. The CDR3 DNA is TGTGCCAGTAGTAAAGATGGGATTAGCTCCTACAATGAGCAGTTCTTC.

The CDR3 is CASSPYSTDTQYF. The CDR3 DNA reads as TGCGCCAGCAGCCCTTACTCCACAGATACGCAGTATTTT. This chain connects TRBV4-1 to TRBJ2-3; D unclear. V lost 4 bases to trimming and J lost 2 bases, with 7 bases between them. This CDR3 spans 13 amino acids. CDR1 is MGHRA, CDR2 YSYEKL, per germline.

The chain combines TRBV30 with TRBJ2-1; D call uncertain. V lost 2 bases and J 9 bases, leaving 11 bases between the germline ends. This CDR3 has 12 residues. The V gene's germline CDR1 is GTSNPN and CDR2 SVGIG (reference sequence). CDR3 nucleotides: TGTGCCTGGAGTTTCGGGTCCGGTGAGCAGTTCTTC. Translating it yields CAWSFGSGEQFF.

A single count supports this clone. The genes are TRBV2 and TRBJ2-1; 13 bases map to TRBD2. The CDR3 is 15 amino acids. Trimming cost V 8 bases and J 7 bases; bases outside gene matches: 8. CDR1 is SNHLY and CDR2 is FYNNEI in the germline V gene. The CDR3 nucleotides are TGTGCCAGCCTCGGACTAGCGGGAGTGAGGAATGAGCAGTTCTTC. It translates to CASLGLAGVRNEQFF. Supplemented by reference TRBV2 and TRBJ2-1, the full variable domain reads EPEVTQTPSHQVTQMGQEVILRCVPISNHLYFYWYRQILGQKVEFLVSFYNNEISEKSEIFDDQFSVERPDGSNFTLKIRSTKLEDSAMYFCASLGLAGVRNEQFFGPGTRLTVL.

The chain links TRBV7-9 to TRBJ2-2, with D possibly being TRBD1 or TRBD2 (6 bases each). Germline V gene lookup returns CDR1 SEHNR and CDR2 FQNEAQ (reference sequence). Trimming left V 5 bases short and J 4 bases short, with 14 bases between. The CDR3 spans 15 residues. The DNA of the CDR3 is TGTGCCAGCAGCCCCAGGAGGGGGTCCACCGGGGAGCTGTTTTTT. It yields the protein CASSPRRGSTGELFF.

CDR3 in amino acids: CASSLSGWDEQYF. The CDR3 DNA reads TGCGCCAGCAGCCTCTCAGGGTGGGACGAGCAGTACTTC. The chain recombines TRBV5-1 with TRBJ2-7; tentative D call: TRBD1 (5 bases). The CDR3 runs to 13 residues. V was trimmed by 4 bases and J by 5 bases, leaving 13 bases between them. Per germline, CDR1 SGHRS and CDR2 YFSETQ.

The chain uses TRBV7-3 and TRBJ2-1, with a weak D call TRBD2 (5 bases). CDR3 length: 14 residues. Germline V gene lookup returns CDR1 SGHTA and CDR2 FQGTGA. V lost 1 base and J lost 3, with 7 bases in between. The CDR3 DNA follows: TGTGCCAGCAGCTTAAAAACTAGCTACAATGAGCAGTTCTTC. It is translated as CASSLKTSYNEQFF.